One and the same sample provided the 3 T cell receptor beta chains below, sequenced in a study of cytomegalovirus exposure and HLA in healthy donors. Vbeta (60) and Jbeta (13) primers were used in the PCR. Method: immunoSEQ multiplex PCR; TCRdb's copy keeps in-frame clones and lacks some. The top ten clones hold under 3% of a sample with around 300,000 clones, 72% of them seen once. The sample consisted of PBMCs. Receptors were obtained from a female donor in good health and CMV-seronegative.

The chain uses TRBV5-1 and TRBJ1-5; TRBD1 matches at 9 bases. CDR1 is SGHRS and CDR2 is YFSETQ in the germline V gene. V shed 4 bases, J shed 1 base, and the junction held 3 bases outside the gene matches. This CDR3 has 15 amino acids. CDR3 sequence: CASSVDRGSNQPQHF. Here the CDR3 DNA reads TGCGCCAGCAGCGTCGACAGGGGGAGCAATCAGCCCCAGCATTTT.

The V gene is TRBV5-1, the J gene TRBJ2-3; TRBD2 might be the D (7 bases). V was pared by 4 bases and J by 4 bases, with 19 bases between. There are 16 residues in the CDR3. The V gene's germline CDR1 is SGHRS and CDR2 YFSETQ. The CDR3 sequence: CASSTNTGRGADTQYF. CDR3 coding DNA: TGCGCCAGCAGCACAAATACAGGGAGGGGAGCAGATACGCAGTATTTT.

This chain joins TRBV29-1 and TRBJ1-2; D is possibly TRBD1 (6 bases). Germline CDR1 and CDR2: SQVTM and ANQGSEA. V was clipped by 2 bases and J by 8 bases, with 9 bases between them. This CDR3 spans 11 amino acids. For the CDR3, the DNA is TGCAGCGTTGAATCAGGGGTCGGCTACACCTTC. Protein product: CSVESGVGYTF.